What follows is one T cell receptor (beta chain) and its context. The method was immunoSEQ multiplex PCR; TCRdb's version includes in-frame clones alone and lacks a portion of them. The sample lists about 250,000 clones, roughly 85% seen once, with roughly 5% in the top ten. The germline gives CDR1 GTSNPN, CDR2 SVGIG (reference sequence). This CDR3 spans 17 amino acids. The V gene end was trimmed by 1 base and the J gene end by 0 bases; junction bases not matched to a gene: 9. The sample is drawn from a study of blood T cell repertoires in COVID-19. The V call is TRBV30, the J call TRBJ1-1; 9 nucleotides align to TRBD1. The sequenced sample consisted of peripheral blood. The TCR was taken from a man in his fifties with COVID-19, enrolled during active disease. The CDR3 protein is CAWSAGQGSFLNTEAFF. The DNA of the CDR3 is TGTGCCTGGAGTGCCGGACAGGGGTCTTTCCTGAACACTGAAGCTTTCTTT.